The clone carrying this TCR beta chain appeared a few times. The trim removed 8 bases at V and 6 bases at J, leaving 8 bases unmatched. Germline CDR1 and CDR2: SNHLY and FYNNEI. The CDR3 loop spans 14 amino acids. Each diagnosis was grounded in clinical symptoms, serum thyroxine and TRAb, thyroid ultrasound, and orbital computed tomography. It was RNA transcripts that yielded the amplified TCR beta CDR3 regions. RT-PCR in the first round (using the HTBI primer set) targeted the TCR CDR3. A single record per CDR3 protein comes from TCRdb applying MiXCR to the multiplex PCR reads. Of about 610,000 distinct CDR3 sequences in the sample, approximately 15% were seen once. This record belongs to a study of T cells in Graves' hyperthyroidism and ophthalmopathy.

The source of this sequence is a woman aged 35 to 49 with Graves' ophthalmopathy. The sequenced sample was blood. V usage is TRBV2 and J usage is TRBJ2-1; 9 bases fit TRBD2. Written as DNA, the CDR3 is TGTGCCAGCCGTAGCGGGAGATTCGGCAATGAGCAGTTCTTC. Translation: CASRSGRFGNEQFF.